What follows are 5 T cell receptor beta chains derived from one specimen sequenced in a study of T cell repertoires in cytomegalovirus infection. TCRdb re-called the reads with MiXCR, one entry per CDR3 protein. The sample contains 200,000 to 250,000 distinct CDR3 sequences, 12% of which appear only once. The sample taken for sequencing was PBMCs. The receptors were sampled from a human donor in good health (CMV status not recorded). Some clones in this sample may be carry-over from other donors' samples.

This clonotype was seen repeatedly, ten times or more. The chain recombines TRBV28 with TRBJ1-4; TRBD1 is a possible D gene (5 bases). Germline V gives CDR1 MDHEN, CDR2 SYDVKM. The length of the CDR3 is 16 residues. The V and J ends lost 5 bases and 0 bases respectively, with 13 bases between them. CDR3 residues: CASSTRQPATNEKLFF. CDR3 nucleotides: TGTGCCAGCAGTACTCGACAGCCAGCAACTAATGAAAAACTGTTTTTT.

This clonotype was seen many times. DNA for the CDR3: TGTGCCAGTACCCAGATCTCAGGGGGCTCTGGCTACACCTTC. Amino acid sequence: CASTQISGGSGYTF. The chain links TRBV19 to TRBJ1-2, with 8 bases aligning to TRBD1. The V segment lost 7 bases and the J segment 7 bases; nucleotides outside the gene matches: 11. Germline assignment: CDR1 LNHDA and CDR2 SQIVND (reference sequence). The length of the CDR3 is 14 residues.

This clonotype was recorded a few times. The J gene is TRBJ1-5, the V gene TRBV5-1, with a possible D match to TRBD1 (5 bases). Trimming removed 0 bases from V and 7 bases from J, with 8 bases in between. Germline CDR1 SGHRS, CDR2 YFSETQ. The CDR3 is 13 amino acids. The CDR3 reads CASSLVEGQPQHF. The DNA for the CDR3 is TGCGCCAGCAGCTTGGTGGAGGGGCAGCCCCAGCATTTT. The full variable domain, rest sourced from reference TRBV5-1 and TRBJ1-5, is KAGVTQTPRYLIKTRGQQVTLSCSPISGHRSVSWYQQTPGQGLQFLFEYFSETQRNKGNFPGRFSGRQFSNSRSEMNVSTLELGDSALYLCASSLVEGQPQHFGDGTRLSIL.

This clonotype occurred many times. The CDR3 DNA follows: TGTGCCAGCAGTTTAGTCCCCAGGGTCGGGGCTTACACTGAAGCTTTCTTT. Translation: CASSLVPRVGAYTEAFF. This chain links TRBV28 with TRBJ1-1, with D possibly matching TRBD1 (5 bases). V shed 2 bases and J shed 3 bases, with 19 bases lying between them. This CDR3 comprises 17 residues. From germline, CDR1 is MDHEN and CDR2 SYDVKM.

This rearrangement joins TRBV6-2 or TRBV6-3 to TRBJ2-7, with a possible D match to TRBD1 (6 bases). This CDR3 region has 13 residues. Per the germline V gene, CDR1 is MNHEY and CDR2 is SVGEGT. The V and J ends lost 7 bases and 6 bases respectively, with 16 bases between them. The DNA of the CDR3 is TGTGCCAGCATCAAGAAAAAAGGGGGCGAGCAGTACTTC. It yields the protein CASIKKKGGEQYF.